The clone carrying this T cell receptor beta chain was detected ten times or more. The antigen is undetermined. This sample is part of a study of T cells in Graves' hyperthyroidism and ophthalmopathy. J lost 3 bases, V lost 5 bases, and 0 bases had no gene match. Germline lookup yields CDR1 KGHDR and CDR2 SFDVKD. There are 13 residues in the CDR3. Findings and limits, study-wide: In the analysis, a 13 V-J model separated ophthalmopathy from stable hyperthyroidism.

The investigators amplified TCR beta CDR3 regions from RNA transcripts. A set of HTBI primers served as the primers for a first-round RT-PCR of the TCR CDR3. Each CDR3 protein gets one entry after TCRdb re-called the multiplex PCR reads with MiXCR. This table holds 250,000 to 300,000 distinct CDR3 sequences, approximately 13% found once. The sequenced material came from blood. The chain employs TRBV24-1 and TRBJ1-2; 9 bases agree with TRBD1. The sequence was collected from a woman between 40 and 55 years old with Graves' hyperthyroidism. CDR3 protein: CATSGDRDYGYTF. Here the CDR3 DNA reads TGTGCCACCAGTGGGGACAGGGACTATGGCTACACCTTC.